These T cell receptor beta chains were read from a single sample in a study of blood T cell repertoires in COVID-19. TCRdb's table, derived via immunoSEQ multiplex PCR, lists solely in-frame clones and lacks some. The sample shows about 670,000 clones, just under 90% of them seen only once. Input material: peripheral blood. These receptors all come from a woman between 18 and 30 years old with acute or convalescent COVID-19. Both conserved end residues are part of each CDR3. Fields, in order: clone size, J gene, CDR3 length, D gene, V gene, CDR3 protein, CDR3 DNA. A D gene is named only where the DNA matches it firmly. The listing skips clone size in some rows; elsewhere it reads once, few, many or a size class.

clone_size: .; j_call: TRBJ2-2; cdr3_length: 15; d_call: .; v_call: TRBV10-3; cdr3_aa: CAISAWQGMTGELFF; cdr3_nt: TGTGCCATCAGTGCTTGGCAGGGGATGACCGGGGAGCTGTTTTTT
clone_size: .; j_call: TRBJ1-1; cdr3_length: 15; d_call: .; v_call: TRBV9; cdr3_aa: CASSEGDTRSTEAFF; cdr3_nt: TGTGCCAGCAGCGAAGGGGATACTCGGAGCACTGAAGCTTTCTTT
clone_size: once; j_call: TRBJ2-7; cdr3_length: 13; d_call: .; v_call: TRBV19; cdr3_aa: CASSTGDPYEQYF; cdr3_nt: TGTGCCAGTAGTACAGGGGACCCCTACGAGCAGTACTTC
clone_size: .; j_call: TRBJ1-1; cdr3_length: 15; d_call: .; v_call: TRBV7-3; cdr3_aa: CASSLAVLSSFGAFF; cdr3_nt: TGTGCCAGCAGCTTAGCGGTTTTGTCGAGTTTTGGAGCTTTCTTT
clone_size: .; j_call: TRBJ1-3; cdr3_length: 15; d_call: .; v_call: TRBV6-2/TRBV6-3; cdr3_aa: CASSRDGSSGNTIYF; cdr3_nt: TGTGCCAGCAGCAGAGACGGGAGCTCTGGAAACACCATATATTTT
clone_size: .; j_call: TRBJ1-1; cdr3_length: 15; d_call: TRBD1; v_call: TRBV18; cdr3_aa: CASSPPGQGNTEAFF; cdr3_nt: TGTGCCAGCTCACCACCGGGACAGGGCAATACTGAAGCTTTCTTT
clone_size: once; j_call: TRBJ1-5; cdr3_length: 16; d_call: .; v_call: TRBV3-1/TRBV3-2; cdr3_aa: CASSLRGAQGNQPQHF; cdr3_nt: TGTGCCAGCAGCCTCCGGGGGGCACAGGGAAATCAGCCCCAGCATTTT
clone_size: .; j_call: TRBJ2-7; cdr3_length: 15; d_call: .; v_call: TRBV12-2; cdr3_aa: CASRLAETSPYEQYF; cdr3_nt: TGTGCAAGTCGCTTAGCGGAAACTAGCCCCTACGAGCAGTACTTC
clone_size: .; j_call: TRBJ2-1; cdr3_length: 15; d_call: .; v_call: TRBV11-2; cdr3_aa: CASSPLWRARDEQFF; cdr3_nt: TGTGCCAGCAGCCCCTTATGGAGGGCCCGGGATGAGCAGTTCTTC
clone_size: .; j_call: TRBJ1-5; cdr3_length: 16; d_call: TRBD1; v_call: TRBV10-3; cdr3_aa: CAISEKEGASNQPQHF; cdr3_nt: TGTGCCATCAGTGAGAAGGAGGGGGCTAGCAATCAGCCCCAGCATTTT
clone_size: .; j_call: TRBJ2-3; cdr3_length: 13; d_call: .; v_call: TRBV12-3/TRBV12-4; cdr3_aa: CASRVTGTDTQYF; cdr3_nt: TGTGCCAGCAGGGTGACAGGCACAGATACGCAGTATTTT
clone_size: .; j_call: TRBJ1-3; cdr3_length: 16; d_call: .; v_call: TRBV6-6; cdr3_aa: CASSYGGTISGNTIYF; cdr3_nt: TGTGCCAGCAGTTACGGGGGCACCATCTCTGGAAACACCATATATTTT
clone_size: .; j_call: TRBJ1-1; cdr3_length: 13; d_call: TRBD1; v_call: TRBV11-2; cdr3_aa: CASSLGDSLEAFF; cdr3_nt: TGTGCCAGCAGCTTAGGGGACAGCCTGGAAGCTTTCTTT
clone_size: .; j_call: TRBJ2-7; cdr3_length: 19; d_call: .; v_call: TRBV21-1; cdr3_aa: CASSSLTYGVSGEPYEQYF; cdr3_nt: TGTGCCAGCAGCAGTCTAACCTACGGCGTTAGCGGAGAACCTTACGAGCAGTACTTC
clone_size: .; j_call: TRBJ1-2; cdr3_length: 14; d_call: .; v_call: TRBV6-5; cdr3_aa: CASSYEGGGYGYTF; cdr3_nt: TGTGCCAGCAGTTACGAGGGAGGTGGCTATGGCTACACCTTC
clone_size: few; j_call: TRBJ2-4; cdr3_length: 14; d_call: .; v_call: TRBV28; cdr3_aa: CASKRGLNGNIQYF; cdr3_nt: TGTGCCAGCAAAAGAGGATTAAACGGGAACATTCAGTACTTC
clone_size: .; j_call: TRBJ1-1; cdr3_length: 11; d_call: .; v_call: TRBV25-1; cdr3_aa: CASSRGYGAFF; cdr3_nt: TGTGCCAGCAGTCGCGGGTATGGTGCTTTCTTT
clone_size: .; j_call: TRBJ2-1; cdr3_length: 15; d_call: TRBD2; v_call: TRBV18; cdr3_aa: CASSAVAGGLVEQFF; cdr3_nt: TGTGCCAGCTCAGCCGTAGCGGGGGGCCTCGTTGAGCAGTTCTTC
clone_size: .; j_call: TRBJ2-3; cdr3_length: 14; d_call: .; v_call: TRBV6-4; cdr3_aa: CASSEVADTDTQYF; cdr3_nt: TGTGCCAGCAGTGAGGTAGCGGACACAGATACGCAGTATTTT
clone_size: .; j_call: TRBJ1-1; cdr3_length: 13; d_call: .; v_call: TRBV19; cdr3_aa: CASSFGRATEAFF; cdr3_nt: TGTGCCAGTAGTTTCGGCAGGGCCACTGAAGCTTTCTTT
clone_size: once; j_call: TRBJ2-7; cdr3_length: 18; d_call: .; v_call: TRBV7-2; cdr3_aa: CASSLDMRPFPPLYEQYF; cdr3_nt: TGTGCCAGCAGCTTAGATATGAGGCCATTCCCACCACTCTACGAGCAGTACTTC
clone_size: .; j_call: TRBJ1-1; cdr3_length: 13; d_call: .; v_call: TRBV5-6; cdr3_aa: CASSFEENTEAFF; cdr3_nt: TGTGCCAGCAGCTTTGAGGAGAACACTGAAGCTTTCTTT
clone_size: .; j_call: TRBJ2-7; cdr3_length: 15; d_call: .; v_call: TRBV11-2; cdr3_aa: CASSTTGDSAYEQYF; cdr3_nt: TGTGCCAGCAGCACAACCGGGGACTCCGCCTACGAGCAGTACTTC
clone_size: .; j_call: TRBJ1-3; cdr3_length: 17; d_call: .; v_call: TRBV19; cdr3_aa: CASKEPNKHFSGNTIYF; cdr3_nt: TGTGCCAGTAAGGAGCCGAACAAGCACTTCTCTGGAAACACCATATATTTT
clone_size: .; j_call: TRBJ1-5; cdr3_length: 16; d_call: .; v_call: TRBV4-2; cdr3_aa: CASSPNGGRDTQPQHF; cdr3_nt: TGTGCCAGCAGCCCAAACGGGGGTAGGGATACTCAGCCCCAGCATTTT
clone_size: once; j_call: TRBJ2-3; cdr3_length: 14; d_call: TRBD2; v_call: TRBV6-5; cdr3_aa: CAATGGGETDTQYF; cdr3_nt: TGTGCTGCGACGGGAGGGGGGGAGACAGATACGCAGTATTTT
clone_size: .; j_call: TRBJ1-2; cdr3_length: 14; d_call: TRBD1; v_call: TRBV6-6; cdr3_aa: CASSSGQPSAGYTF; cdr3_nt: TGTGCCAGCAGCTCGGGACAGCCCTCCGCGGGCTACACCTTC
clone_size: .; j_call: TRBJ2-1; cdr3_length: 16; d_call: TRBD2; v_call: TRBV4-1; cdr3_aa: CASSQVTSGGKYEQFF; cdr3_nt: TGCGCCAGCAGCCAGGTAACTAGCGGGGGGAAGTATGAGCAGTTCTTC
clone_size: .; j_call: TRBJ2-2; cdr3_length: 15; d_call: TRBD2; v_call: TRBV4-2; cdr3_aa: CASSHGGAEAGELFF; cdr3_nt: TGTGCCAGCAGCCACGGGGGGGCCGAGGCCGGGGAGCTGTTTTTT
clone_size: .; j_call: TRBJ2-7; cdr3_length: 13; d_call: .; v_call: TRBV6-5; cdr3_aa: CASSTPGTNEQYF; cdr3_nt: TGTGCCAGCAGCACTCCCGGGACAAACGAGCAGTACTTC
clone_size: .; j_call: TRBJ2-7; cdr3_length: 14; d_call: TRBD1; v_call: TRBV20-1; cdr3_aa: CSASRQGPGSEQYF; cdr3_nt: TGCAGTGCTAGTCGACAGGGACCTGGCTCCGAGCAGTACTTC
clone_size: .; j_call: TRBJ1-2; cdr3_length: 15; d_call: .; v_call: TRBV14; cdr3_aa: CASSQESAARYGYTF; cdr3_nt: TGTGCCAGCAGCCAAGAATCTGCAGCCAGGTATGGCTACACCTTC
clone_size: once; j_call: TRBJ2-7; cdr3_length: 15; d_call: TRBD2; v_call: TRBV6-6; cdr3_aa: CASNQAGGSSYEQYF; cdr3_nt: TGTGCCAGCAACCAAGCGGGGGGGAGCTCCTACGAGCAGTACTTC
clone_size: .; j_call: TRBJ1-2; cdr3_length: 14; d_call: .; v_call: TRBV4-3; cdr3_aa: CASSQDITVYGYTF; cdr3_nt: TGCGCCAGCAGCCAAGATATAACGGTCTATGGCTACACCTTC
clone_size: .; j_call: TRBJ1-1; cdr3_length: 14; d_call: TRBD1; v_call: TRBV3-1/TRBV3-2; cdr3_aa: CASSLTGGYTEAFF; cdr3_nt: TGTGCCAGCAGTCTTACAGGGGGGTACACTGAAGCTTTCTTT
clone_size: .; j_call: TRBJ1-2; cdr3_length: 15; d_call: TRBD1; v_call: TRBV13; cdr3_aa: CASSSRTGMNYGYTF; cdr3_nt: TGTGCCAGCAGCTCCAGGACAGGCATGAACTATGGCTACACCTTC